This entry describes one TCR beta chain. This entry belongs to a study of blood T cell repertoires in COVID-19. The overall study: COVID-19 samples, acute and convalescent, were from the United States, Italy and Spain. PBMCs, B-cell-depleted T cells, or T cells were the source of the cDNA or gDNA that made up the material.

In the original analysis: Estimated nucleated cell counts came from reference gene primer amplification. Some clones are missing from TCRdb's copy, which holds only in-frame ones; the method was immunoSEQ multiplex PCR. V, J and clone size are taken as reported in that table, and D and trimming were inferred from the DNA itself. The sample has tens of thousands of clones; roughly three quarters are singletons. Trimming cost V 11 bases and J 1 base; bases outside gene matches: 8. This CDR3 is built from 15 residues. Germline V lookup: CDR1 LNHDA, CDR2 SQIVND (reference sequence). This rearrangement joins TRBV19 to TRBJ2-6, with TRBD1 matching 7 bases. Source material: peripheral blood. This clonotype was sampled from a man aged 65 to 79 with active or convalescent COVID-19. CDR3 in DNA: TGTGCCGTCTACAGGGGCGGGTCTGGGGCCAACGTCCTGACTTTC. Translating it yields CAVYRGGSGANVLTF.